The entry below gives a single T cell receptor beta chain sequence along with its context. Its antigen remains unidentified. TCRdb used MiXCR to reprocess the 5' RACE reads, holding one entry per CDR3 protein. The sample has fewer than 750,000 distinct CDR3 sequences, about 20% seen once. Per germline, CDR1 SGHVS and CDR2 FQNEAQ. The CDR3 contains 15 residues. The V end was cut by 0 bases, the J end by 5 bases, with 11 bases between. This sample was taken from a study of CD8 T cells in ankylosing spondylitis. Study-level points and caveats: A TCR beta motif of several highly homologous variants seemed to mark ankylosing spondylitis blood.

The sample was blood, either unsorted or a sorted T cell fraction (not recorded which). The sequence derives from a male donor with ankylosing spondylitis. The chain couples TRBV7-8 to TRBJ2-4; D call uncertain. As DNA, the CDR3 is TGTGCCAGCAGCTTAGCACAGCTTGGTGAAAACATTCAGTACTTC. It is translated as CASSLAQLGENIQYF.